This TCR beta chain was found in a study of T cell responses to AZD1222 COVID-19 vaccine. Study-level points and caveats: Scientists sampled the repertoires only once the peak T cell response had passed.

On this clone: Its antigen is still unknown.

The length of the CDR3 is 15 residues. Trimming took off 4 bases at V and 4 bases at J, with 13 bases between the two ends. CDR1 is MDHEN, CDR2 SYDVKM, per germline. Generated by immunoSEQ multiplex PCR, the TCRdb table keeps only in-frame clones and is missing some. In the table there are fewer than 150,000 clones, approximately 94% of which are singletons. The V and J genes are TRBV28 and TRBJ2-2; D gene uncertain. This sequence originates from an adult in good health. The input for sequencing was peripheral blood, taken on day 0 of AZD1222 vaccination. The CDR3, as DNA: TGTGCCAGCAGTTCTCGAGCCTCTGGCACCGGGGAGCTGTTTTTT. This translates into CASSSRASGTGELFF.